Listed here are 22 T cell receptor beta chains from one sample, sequenced in a study of blood T cells in healthy people across ages. Combining a sample-barcoded 5' primer with a J-beta primer mix, a second PCR ran for roughly 7 to 11 cycles. Via MiXCR, TCRdb re-called the 5' RACE reads, giving one row per CDR3 protein. This sample has more than 700,000 distinct CDR3 sequences, with around 50% found just once. The specimen sequenced was blood. The receptors stem from an older man in good health.

The gene calls are TRBV10-3 and TRBJ2-1; D might be TRBD1 or TRBD2, each matching 5 bases. CDR1 ENHRY and CDR2 SYGVKD come from the germline V gene. The CDR3 is 13 residues long. V was trimmed by 10 bases and J by 6 bases, leaving 16 bases between them. The CDR3 spells CATIRDPSNEQFF. The DNA for the CDR3 is TGTGCCACCATCCGGGACCCGAGCAATGAGCAGTTCTTC.

The V gene is TRBV27, the J gene TRBJ2-1; the D gene is possibly TRBD2 (5 bases). Germline CDR1 is MNHEY and CDR2 is SMNVEV (reference sequence). The CDR3 loop spans 16 amino acids. Trimming removed 4 bases at V and 2 bases at J, with 15 bases between. CDR3 sequence: CASSSPAWETYNEQFF. The CDR3 DNA sequence: TGTGCCAGCAGTTCTCCTGCGTGGGAGACCTACAATGAGCAGTTCTTC.

In its sample, this clonotype was seen many times. The CDR3 nucleotides read TGTGCCAGCAGCGTAGAGGGGCTTCACAATGAGCAGTTCTTC. This gives the protein CASSVEGLHNEQFF. The J gene is TRBJ2-1, the V gene TRBV9; perhaps TRBD1 as D (5 bases). CDR3 size: 14 residues. The ends were cut back, 0 bases at V and 5 bases at J, with 9 bases in the middle. In germline, CDR1 is SGDLS, CDR2 YYNGEE.

The V call is TRBV15, the J call TRBJ1-6; 7 bases line up with TRBD1. The CDR3 runs 14 residues. Losses at the gene ends were 3 bases for V and 10 bases for J; bases not matched to a gene: 6. The germline V gene encodes CDR1 LNHNV and CDR2 YYDKDF (reference sequence). The CDR3 sequence is CATSSGQAGSPLHF. The CDR3 coding sequence is TGTGCCACCAGCAGCGGACAGGCGGGATCACCCCTCCACTTT.

V and J are TRBV6-1 and TRBJ1-1, with no clear D. V shed 0 bases and J shed 0 bases, with 14 bases lying between them. Germline V gene sequence: CDR1 MNHNS, CDR2 SASEGT. The CDR3 loop spans 17 amino acids. The CDR3 spells CASSEAVQMRLNTEAFF. The CDR3 DNA follows: TGTGCCAGCAGTGAAGCTGTACAGATGAGACTGAACACTGAAGCTTTCTTT.

The rearrangement joins TRBV6-8 to TRBJ2-7; the D is unclear. The CDR3 is 13 amino acids. Trimming pared 7 bases from V and 8 bases from J, leaving 18 bases between. The germline CDR1 and CDR2 sequences are MNHGY and SAAAGT. The CDR3 loop reads CASTTESLSKQYF. The CDR3 DNA sequence: TGTGCCAGCACAACAGAATCCCTGAGCAAGCAGTACTTC.

This clonotype was detected only a few times. This chain joins TRBV7-2 and TRBJ1-6; D remains ambiguous. The length of the CDR3 is 14 residues. CDR1 and CDR2 from the germline V gene are SGHTA and FQGNSA. Trimming cost V 5 bases and J 7 bases, with 12 bases left between them. CDR3 in amino acids: CASSSLPENSPLHF. The DNA of the CDR3 is TGTGCCAGCAGCAGTCTCCCAGAGAATTCACCCCTCCACTTT. Looking up the rest from reference TRBV7-2 and TRBJ1-6 gives the full variable domain: GAGVSQSPSNKVTEKGKDVELRCDPISGHTALYWYRQSLGQGLEFLIYFQGNSAPDKSGLPSDRFSAERTGGSVSTLTIQRTQQEDSAVYLCASSSLPENSPLHFGNGTRLTVT.

With regard to this clonotype: Compared with germline, one end of the junction differs, possibly owing to a read error. The V and J genes are TRBV7-8 and TRBJ2-4; weak D call: TRBD1 (6 bases). The J call may be faulty, since TRBJ2-7 better matches the DNA end. This CDR3 is built from 15 residues. Per the germline V gene, CDR1 is SGHVS and CDR2 is FQNEAQ. CDR3 sequence (DNA): TGTGCCGGCAGCTTTCGACAGGCTCCTGTCTACGAGCAGTACTTC. It translates to CAGSFRQAPVYEQYF.

This rearrangement joins TRBV14 to TRBJ2-1; 7 nucleotides agree with TRBD2. The germline V gene encodes CDR1 SGHDN and CDR2 FVKESK. CDR3 length: 19 amino acids. V trimming: 3 bases; J trimming: 0 bases; junction bases outside the gene matches: 14. CDR3 DNA: TGTGCCAGCAGCCATATAAGTGCGGGAGTCCTGAGCTCCTACAATGAGCAGTTCTTC. It specifies CASSHISAGVLSSYNEQFF.

J is TRBJ2-7 and V is TRBV20-1; 7 bases are a match to TRBD1. V dropped 6 bases and J dropped 4; count of bases not matched to a gene: 15. Germline V gene sequence: CDR1 DFQATT, CDR2 SNEGSKA (reference sequence). The CDR3 consists of 15 residues. The CDR3 here is CSASNPQGTAYEQYF. Here the CDR3 DNA reads TGCAGTGCCTCTAATCCACAGGGGACGGCGTACGAGCAGTACTTC.

This clonotype occurred a few times. The rearrangement links TRBV20-1 to TRBJ2-1, with 7 nucleotides matching TRBD1. CDR1 DFQATT and CDR2 SNEGSKA come from the germline V gene (reference sequence). V was clipped by 6 bases and J by 6 bases; unmatched bases: 14. This CDR3 has 15 residues. The CDR3 DNA sequence: TGCAGTGCCCGTCGGACAGGTGCCACCTTCAATGAGCAGTTCTTC. The encoded protein is CSARRTGATFNEQFF.

This sequence joins TRBV6-1 and TRBJ2-7; 10 positions match TRBD1. Germline values: CDR1 MNHNS, CDR2 SASEGT. The CDR3 runs 14 residues. Trimming took 5 bases from V and 5 from J; bases not matched to a gene: 6. The CDR3 DNA is TGTGCCAGCAGTCTGGACAGGGGGTCCAACGAGCAGTACTTC. Translation: CASSLDRGSNEQYF.

The rearrangement joins TRBV5-6 to TRBJ1-4, with unresolved D. In germline, CDR1 is SGHDT, CDR2 YYEEEE. The CDR3 sequence is 13 residues long. Trimming shortened V by 1 base and J by 8 bases, and 9 bases separated the two germline ends. The CDR3 region is CASSLYIDEKLFF. The CDR3 DNA reads as TGTGCCAGCAGCTTGTACATCGACGAAAAACTGTTTTTT.

This clonotype has only a few counts. Here the CDR3 DNA reads TGTGCCAGCAGCGTGCTAAGCGGGAGTCTTATCGACGAGCAGTACTTC. Amino acid sequence: CASSVLSGSLIDEQYF. The chain couples TRBV9 to TRBJ2-5; 8 positions match TRBD2. The J call may be mistaken, given a closer DNA end match to TRBJ2-7. Germline lookup yields CDR1 SGDLS and CDR2 YYNGEE. CDR3 length equals 16 residues.

The J gene is TRBJ1-1, the V gene TRBV20-1; 9 positions agree with TRBD1. This CDR3 contains 13 residues. V trimming: 4 bases; J trimming: 5 bases; junction bases outside the gene matches: 5. Germline CDR1 reads DFQATT; CDR2 reads SNEGSKA (reference sequence). The CDR3 region is CSATQGAGTEAFF. CDR3 nucleotide sequence: TGCAGTGCTACACAGGGGGCGGGGACTGAAGCTTTCTTT.

This clonotype was counted at least ten times. This sequence joins TRBV27 and TRBJ1-1; TRBD1 is a possible D gene (5 bases). The CDR3 consists of 12 residues. Trimming stripped 5 bases from V and 11 bases from J, with 15 bases between. Looked up from germline, CDR1 is MNHEY and CDR2 is SMNVEV (reference sequence). The CDR3 sequence is CASSQRDQGAFF. The CDR3 region has the DNA TGTGCCAGCAGTCAACGGGACCAAGGGGCTTTCTTT.

This clonotype has ten or more counts. The J gene is TRBJ1-5, the V gene TRBV10-3; D gene uncertain. Germline CDR1 and CDR2: ENHRY and SYGVKD. CDR3 size: 14 residues. Trimming cost V 0 bases and J 6 bases, with 9 bases left between them. CDR3 amino acids: CAISESTGVQPQHF. CDR3 DNA sequence: TGTGCCATCAGTGAGTCGACCGGGGTTCAGCCCCAGCATTTT.

This clonotype has more than one count but fewer than ten. The chain joins TRBV4-1 to TRBJ2-3, with a tentative D call TRBD1 (6 bases). The CDR3 covers 16 residues. Germline V CDR1 and CDR2: MGHRA, YSYEKL. The V and J ends lost 0 bases and 5 bases respectively, with 15 bases between them. CDR3 nucleotides: TGCGCCAGCAGCCAAGAACACACCCCAGGGGTAGATACGCAGTATTTT. Protein product: CASSQEHTPGVDTQYF.

The chain joins TRBV2 to TRBJ2-1; tentatively, D is TRBD1 or TRBD2 (5 bases each). Germline CDR1 and CDR2: SNHLY and FYNNEI. The CDR3 loop spans 12 amino acids. Deletions cut 7 bases from V and 10 bases from J, with 14 bases between. CDR3 sequence (DNA): TGTGCCAGCACTCTTCAGGGAGCCGAGCAGTTCTTC. This translates into CASTLQGAEQFF.

With respect to this clonotype: This clone may be a read error of a much larger clone one base away. The V gene is TRBV20-1, the J gene TRBJ2-5, with D uncertain. The J call could be wrong; TRBJ2-7 is a better fit for the DNA end. Germline V gives CDR1 DFQATT, CDR2 SNEGSKA (reference sequence). The CDR3 loop spans 11 amino acids. CDR3 protein: CSARDDYEQYF. The CDR3 coding sequence is TGCAGTGCTAGAGATGACTACGAGCAGTACTTC.

The genes are TRBV5-1 and TRBJ1-1, with 7 bases identical to TRBD1. V shed 4 bases and J 3 bases; nucleotides not matched to a gene: 12. The CDR3 has 16 amino acids. The germline V gene has CDR1 SGHRS and CDR2 YFSETQ. DNA for the CDR3: TGCGCCAGCAGCGGATCCGGGACAGCCTTCGACACTGAAGCTTTCTTT. Its protein is CASSGSGTAFDTEAFF.

Concerning this clonotype: The germline gene is not matched at one end of the junction; a read error may be the cause. The CDR3 here is CASSPTPGTPRDDEQYF. The DNA of the CDR3 is TGCGCCAGCAGTCCCACCCCCGGGACACCGAGGGACGACGAGCAGTACTTC. V gene TRBV28 combines with J gene TRBJ2-7; a weak D match, TRBD1 (6 bases). Per germline, CDR1 MDHEN and CDR2 SYDVKM. This CDR3 comprises 17 residues.